This T cell receptor (beta chain) was documented in a study of low-dose radiotherapy and immunotherapy resistance in tumors. Time point in this sample: before trial treatment. CDR1 KGHSH and CDR2 LQKENI come from the germline V gene. V dropped 2 bases and J dropped 4 bases, with 11 bases sitting between them. There are 14 residues in the CDR3. Covering alpha and beta chains, TRAV- and TRBV-specific primers were used for the first-strand cDNA. TCRs underwent 15 to 25 PCR cycles of amplification with a constant-region primer and V-primer adapter. TCRdb re-derived calls from the reads in MiXCR, one entry per CDR3 protein. Here the sample spans 85,000 to 100,000 distinct CDR3 sequences, 9.4% being singletons. This clonotype has at least ten counts.

The sequence was obtained from a male donor with prostate cancer. The sample in question was PBMCs, obtained before treatment. The chain joins TRBV18 to TRBJ1-1; D remains unclear. CDR3 in amino acids: CASSPSSSGTEAFF. The DNA of the CDR3 is TGTGCCAGCTCACCAAGCAGTAGTGGCACTGAAGCTTTCTTT.